The T cell receptor beta chain described here comes from a study of long-term antiretroviral therapy in people with HIV. Background on the study: Initial samples were collected about a decade before the 2015 immediate-ART recommendation. Study-level findings and limits: Repertoire composition at all time points was dominated by clones that had expanded before ART.

immunoSEQ v3.0 was run at survey level. Assay used: immunoSEQ multiplex PCR; TCRdb lists only in-frame clones, some missing. The sample contains under 25,000 clones, just under 85% of which appear only once. As regards this clone: The antigen remains unidentified.

The V and J ends lost 3 bases and 8 bases respectively, with 10 bases between them. Germline values: CDR1 DFQATT, CDR2 SNEGSKA (reference sequence). The CDR3 contains 11 residues. The sequencing used unsorted PBMCs, collected 1.6 years after starting antiretroviral therapy. The V call is TRBV20-1, the J call TRBJ1-1; D is ambiguous. This clonotype originated in a man aged 40-50 years with HIV. The DNA for the CDR3 is TGCAGTGCTAGTCCCGGGAACGAAGCTTTCTTT. Protein sequence: CSASPGNEAFF.